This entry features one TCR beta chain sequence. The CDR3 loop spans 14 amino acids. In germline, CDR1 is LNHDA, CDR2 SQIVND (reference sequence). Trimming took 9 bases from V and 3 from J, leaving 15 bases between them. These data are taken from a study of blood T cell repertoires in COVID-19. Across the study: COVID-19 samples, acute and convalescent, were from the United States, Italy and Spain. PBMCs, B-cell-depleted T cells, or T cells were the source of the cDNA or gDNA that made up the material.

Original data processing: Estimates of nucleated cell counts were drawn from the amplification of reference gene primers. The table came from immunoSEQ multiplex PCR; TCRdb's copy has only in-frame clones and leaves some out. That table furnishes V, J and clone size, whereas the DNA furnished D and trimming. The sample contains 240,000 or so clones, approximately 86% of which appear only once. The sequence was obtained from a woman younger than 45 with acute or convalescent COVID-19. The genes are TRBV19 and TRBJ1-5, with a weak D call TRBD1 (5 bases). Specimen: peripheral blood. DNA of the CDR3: TGTGCCAGCTCGAGTTGGGGGGACAATCAGCCCCAGCATTTT. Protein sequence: CASSSWGDNQPQHF.